This passage covers 30 T cell receptor beta chains from one sample sequenced in a study of cytomegalovirus exposure and HLA in healthy donors. The study ran its PCR with 60 Vbeta and 13 Jbeta primers. Sequencing used immunoSEQ multiplex PCR; TCRdb keeps in-frame clones, though not all of them. Among some 250,000 clones listed, around 80% were seen once. What was sequenced was PBMCs. These receptors were obtained from a woman in her forties in good health and CMV-seropositive.

The gene calls are TRBV6-5 and TRBJ1-2; D not resolved. Trimming took off 6 bases at V and 8 bases at J, with 13 bases between the two ends. CDR1 and CDR2 from the germline V gene are MNHEY and SVGAGI. This CDR3 has 12 residues. CDR3 nucleotides: TGTGCCAGCAGGCCCCAAGGCGGCGGCTACACCTTC. The encoded protein is CASRPQGGGYTF.

The chain recombines TRBV9 with TRBJ2-2; 11 bases agree with TRBD2. This CDR3 is built from 19 residues. The V gene end was trimmed by 0 bases and the J gene end by 6 bases; junction bases not matched to a gene: 13. CDR1 and CDR2 from the germline V gene are SGDLS and YYNGEE. The CDR3 DNA sequence: TGTGCCAGCAGCGTAGCTACGGGGTCCATAGCGGGGGGGGCCGGGGAGCTGTTTTTT. This encodes CASSVATGSIAGGAGELFF. The whole variable domain, filled in from reference TRBV9 and TRBJ2-2, reads DSGVTQTPKHLITATGQRVTLRCSPRSGDLSVYWYQQSLDQGLQFLIQYYNGEERAKGNILERFSAQQFPDLHSELNLSSLELGDSALYFCASSVATGSIAGGAGELFFGEGSRLTVL.

The chain carries TRBV11-3 and TRBJ2-1; the D is unclear. V was shortened by 5 bases and J by 7 bases, with 6 bases between the two germline ends. Per germline, CDR1 SGHNT and CDR2 YENEEA. The CDR3 has 11 amino acids. CDR3 protein: CASSPRNEQFF. CDR3 DNA sequence: TGTGCCAGCAGCCCCAGGAATGAGCAGTTCTTC.

The chain carries TRBV7-2 and TRBJ1-1; a possible D gene is TRBD1 (5 bases). CDR3 size: 16 residues. Germline loops: CDR1 SGHTA, CDR2 FQGNSA. V was cut by 2 bases and J by 2 bases, with 15 bases left in between. This chain's CDR3 is CASSLSPGRGNTEAFF. As DNA, the CDR3 is TGTGCCAGCAGCTTATCACCAGGTAGGGGAAACACTGAAGCTTTCTTT.

This clone was seen a few times. J is TRBJ1-4 and V is TRBV5-1; no firm D call. Germline V gene data show CDR1 as SGHRS and CDR2 as YFSETQ. The V and J ends lost 0 bases and 7 bases respectively, with 13 bases between them. The CDR3 covers 15 residues. CDR3 DNA sequence: TGCGCCAGCAGCTTGGATCCAGTTACGGGTGAAAAACTGTTTTTT. Protein product: CASSLDPVTGEKLFF.

J is TRBJ2-2 and V is TRBV6-4, with D perhaps TRBD1 (5 bases). The germline V gene encodes CDR1 MRHNA and CDR2 SNTAGT. There are 13 residues in the CDR3. V lost 6 bases, J lost 4 bases, and 9 bases lay in between. Here the CDR3 DNA reads TGTGCCAGCAGCGACAGAGGCACCGGGGAGCTGTTTTTT. Protein sequence: CASSDRGTGELFF.

This CDR3 is CASSLDPSGAWDTQYF. The CDR3 region has the DNA TGTGCCAGCAGCTTAGATCCTAGCGGGGCCTGGGATACGCAGTATTTT. The V gene is TRBV7-9, the J gene TRBJ2-3, with 9 bases aligning to TRBD2. In germline, CDR1 is SEHNR, CDR2 FQNEAQ (reference sequence). This CDR3 contains 16 residues. J lost 6 bases, V lost 1 base, and 8 bases had no gene match.

This chain uses TRBV5-6 with TRBJ2-5; 10 positions match TRBD2. Germline CDR1 reads SGHDT; CDR2 reads YYEEEE. The CDR3 totals 17 residues. With V trimmed by 4 bases and J by 4 bases, 13 bases remained unmatched. The CDR3 here is CASSTVRSGGARETQYF. The DNA of the CDR3 is TGTGCCAGCAGCACCGTGAGGAGCGGGGGGGCCAGAGAGACCCAGTACTTC.

The genes are TRBV10-3 and TRBJ2-7; 8 bases map to TRBD2. The CDR3 is 14 residues long. The germline gives CDR1 ENHRY, CDR2 SYGVKD. The V and J ends lost 2 bases and 4 bases, in that order; junction bases with no gene match: 4. The DNA of the CDR3 is TGTGCCATCAGTGAGGCGGGAGGAGCATACGAGCAGTACTTC. Amino acid sequence: CAISEAGGAYEQYF.

V usage is TRBV4-1 and J usage is TRBJ2-3; TRBD2 agrees at 10 bases. Trimming cost V 0 bases and J 6 bases; bases outside gene matches: 3. This CDR3 contains 15 residues. Germline lookup yields CDR1 MGHRA and CDR2 YSYEKL. The CDR3 nucleotides read TGCGCCAGCAGCCAAGATCCAGCGGGGGGGGATACGCAGTATTTT. Translating gives CASSQDPAGGDTQYF.

The chain combines TRBV5-5 with TRBJ1-5, with D unclear. The CDR3 runs 13 residues. The germline gives CDR1 SGHKS, CDR2 YYEKEE (reference sequence). V lost 4 bases and J lost 0, with 5 bases in between. The CDR3 loop reads CASSSHSNQPQHF. As DNA, the CDR3 is TGTGCCAGCAGCAGCCATAGCAATCAGCCCCAGCATTTT.

The rearrangement links TRBV30 to TRBJ1-5; no clear D gene. The CDR3 is made up of 14 amino acids. V lost 0 bases to trimming and J lost 0 bases, with 6 bases between them. The germline V gene has CDR1 GTSNPN and CDR2 SVGIG (reference sequence). CDR3 loop: CAWSVGVSNQPQHF. Here the CDR3 DNA reads TGTGCCTGGAGTGTGGGAGTTAGCAATCAGCCCCAGCATTTT.

The chain recombines TRBV7-9 with TRBJ2-2; TRBD1 matches at 7 bases. Germline-derived CDR1 and CDR2 are SEHNR and FQNEAQ (reference sequence). Losses at the gene ends were 5 bases for V and 4 bases for J; bases not matched to a gene: 4. The CDR3 sequence is 14 residues long. The CDR3 DNA follows: TGTGCCAGCAGCCCGGGACAGACCACCGGGGAGCTGTTTTTT. Translation: CASSPGQTTGELFF.

This clone showed up just once. The rearrangement uses TRBV15 and TRBJ1-3, with 8 bases identical to TRBD1. The CDR3 is made up of 15 amino acids. Looked up from germline, CDR1 is LNHNV and CDR2 is YYDKDF (reference sequence). Trimming at V came to 2 bases and at J to 4 bases, leaving 4 bases not matched to a gene. This CDR3 reads CATSRTGGPGNTIYF. The CDR3 nucleotides are TGTGCCACCAGCAGAACAGGGGGACCGGGAAACACCATATATTTT.

The rearrangement uses TRBV10-2 and TRBJ1-5, with a tentative D call TRBD1 (6 bases). V was pared by 0 bases and J by 6 bases, with 12 bases between. From germline, CDR1 is WSHSY and CDR2 SAAADI. CDR3 size: 15 residues. CDR3 sequence: CASSESNGGFQPQHF. In DNA, the CDR3 is TGCGCCAGCAGTGAGTCGAATGGGGGCTTTCAGCCCCAGCATTTT.

This rearrangement joins TRBV18 to TRBJ1-1; TRBD1 matches at 12 bases. The germline gives CDR1 KGHSH, CDR2 LQKENI. With V trimmed by 0 bases and J by 5 bases, 7 bases remained unmatched. CDR3 length equals 17 residues. The CDR3 protein is CASSPPGQGASGTEAFF. CDR3 bases: TGTGCCAGCTCACCACCGGGACAGGGGGCTTCGGGAACTGAAGCTTTCTTT.

V and J are TRBV14 and TRBJ2-7, with D possibly being TRBD2 (6 bases). CDR3 length equals 15 residues. V dropped 4 bases and J dropped 2 bases, with 15 bases sitting between them. Germline V gene sequence: CDR1 SGHDN, CDR2 FVKESK. CDR3 in amino acids: CASSPWGPGAYEQYF. CDR3 nucleotides: TGTGCCAGCAGCCCCTGGGGACCGGGGGCCTACGAGCAGTACTTC.

The V call is TRBV7-8, the J call TRBJ2-3; TRBD1 matches 8 bases. This CDR3 is 16 amino acids long. Trimming took 0 bases from V and 1 from J; bases not matched to a gene: 3. CDR1 SGHVS and CDR2 FQNEAQ come from the germline V gene. The CDR3 reads CASSLAGTGGTDTQYF. The CDR3 bases are TGTGCCAGCAGCTTAGCAGGGACAGGCGGCACAGATACGCAGTATTTT.

The chain uses TRBV19 and TRBJ1-2; D is perhaps TRBD1 (5 bases). From germline, CDR1 is LNHDA and CDR2 SQIVND (reference sequence). V lost 3 bases and J 3 bases, leaving 14 bases between the germline ends. CDR3 length: 15 residues. The DNA for the CDR3 is TGTGCCAGTAGTATCCGGGCCAGGGAGGACTATGGCTACACCTTC. It yields the protein CASSIRAREDYGYTF.

CDR3 bases: TGCGCCAGCAGCCAACTAAGCATGGGAGGGGGAAGGTACGAGCAGTACTTC. Translated, it gives CASSQLSMGGGRYEQYF. The chain carries TRBV4-1 and TRBJ2-7; a possible D gene is TRBD2 (7 bases). This CDR3 has 17 amino acids. Trimming took 2 bases from V and 4 from J, leaving 21 bases between them. CDR1 is MGHRA, CDR2 YSYEKL, per germline.

This clone was found a few times. The chain links TRBV7-3 to TRBJ2-1, with 11 bases matching TRBD2. Germline CDR1 is SGHTA and CDR2 is FQGTGA. The CDR3 consists of 16 residues. V shed 0 bases, J shed 10 bases, and the junction held 8 bases outside the gene matches. The CDR3 DNA reads as TGTGCCAGCAGCTTAACTGGAGCTAGCGGGGGGAGAGAGCAGTTCTTC. This encodes CASSLTGASGGREQFF.

The chain has TRBV6-5 and TRBJ1-2; 10 bases agree with TRBD1. The CDR3 sequence is 14 residues long. The germline V gene encodes CDR1 MNHEY and CDR2 SVGAGI. J gave up 8 bases and V 6 bases, and 9 bases lay outside the gene matches. The CDR3 DNA sequence: TGTGCCAGCAGATCCGACAGGGGGCTGGGAGGCTACACCTTC. Translation gives CASRSDRGLGGYTF.

J is TRBJ1-1 and V is TRBV6-5; 7 positions match TRBD1. Germline lookup yields CDR1 MNHEY and CDR2 SVGAGI. V gave up 6 bases and J gave up 4 bases; unmatched junction bases: 8. This CDR3 has 14 amino acids. Here the CDR3 reads CASRNRGLVTEAFF. Here the CDR3 DNA reads TGTGCCAGCAGGAACAGGGGTTTGGTCACTGAAGCTTTCTTT.

V usage is TRBV11-2 and J usage is TRBJ1-1, with no clear D. The CDR3 covers 17 residues. The germline gives CDR1 SGHAT, CDR2 FQNNGV. Trimming shortened V by 5 bases and J by 0 bases, and 19 bases separated the two germline ends. CDR3: CASSVLPQRAMNTEAFF. The DNA for the CDR3 is TGTGCCAGCAGCGTCCTCCCCCAGAGGGCGATGAACACTGAAGCTTTCTTT.

The chain uses TRBV4-2 and TRBJ2-1; 13 bases agree with TRBD2. The CDR3 loop spans 15 amino acids. The J segment lost 9 bases and the V segment lost 4 bases, leaving 6 bases of the junction unmatched. Per germline, CDR1 LGHNA and CDR2 YNFKEQ. The chain's CDR3 is CASSRLAGGTFEQFF. The CDR3 bases are TGTGCCAGCAGCCGACTAGCGGGGGGCACTTTTGAGCAGTTCTTC.

The genes are TRBV29-1 and TRBJ2-7; 13 positions match TRBD2. V lost 3 bases and J lost 2; bases outside the gene matches: 10. Germline V lookup: CDR1 SQVTM, CDR2 ANQGSEA. This CDR3 contains 17 residues. The CDR3 loop is CSVEGQGTSGNTYEQYF. The CDR3 region has the DNA TGCAGCGTTGAGGGACAGGGGACTAGCGGGAACACCTACGAGCAGTACTTC.

The chain has TRBV5-1 and TRBJ2-7, with 9 bases that match TRBD1. Germline-derived CDR1 and CDR2 are SGHRS and YFSETQ. This CDR3 contains 15 residues. Trimming at V came to 0 bases and at J to 6 bases, leaving 7 bases not matched to a gene. The DNA for the CDR3 is TGCGCCAGCAGCTTGGCCGGGACAGGGCAGACCGAGCAGTACTTC. Its translation: CASSLAGTGQTEQYF. The full variable domain, its missing parts supplied by reference TRBV5-1 and TRBJ2-7, is KAGVTQTPRYLIKTRGQQVTLSCSPISGHRSVSWYQQTPGQGLQFLFEYFSETQRNKGNFPGRFSGRQFSNSRSEMNVSTLELGDSALYLCASSLAGTGQTEQYFGPGTRLTVT.

On this clone: This sample also contains other DNA sequences that code for the same CDR3. The V call is TRBV9, the J call TRBJ2-3, with 8 bases fitting TRBD2. Germline lookup yields CDR1 SGDLS and CDR2 YYNGEE. V lost 3 bases to trimming and J lost 0 bases; unmatched junction nucleotides: 0. The CDR3 loop spans 14 amino acids. The CDR3 bases are TGTGCCAGCAGCGCGGGAGGGAGCACAGATACGCAGTATTTT. Translation gives CASSAGGSTDTQYF.

This rearrangement joins TRBV5-1 to TRBJ1-4, with 12 positions matching TRBD1. Germline loops: CDR1 SGHRS, CDR2 YFSETQ. With V trimmed by 2 bases and J by 3 bases, 8 bases remained unmatched. This CDR3 contains 18 residues. The DNA for the CDR3 is TGCGCCAGCAGCTTAGGGACAGGGGGCGCATATGCTAATGAAAAACTGTTTTTT. It encodes CASSLGTGGAYANEKLFF.

The chain uses TRBV14 and TRBJ1-1; tentative D call: TRBD1 (6 bases). Germline CDR1 reads SGHDN; CDR2 reads FVKESK. CDR3 size: 12 residues. V dropped 3 bases and J dropped 8 bases, with 10 bases sitting between them. For the CDR3, the DNA is TGTGCCAGCAGCCAGGGGGCCAGGGAAGCTTTCTTT. This translates into CASSQGAREAFF.